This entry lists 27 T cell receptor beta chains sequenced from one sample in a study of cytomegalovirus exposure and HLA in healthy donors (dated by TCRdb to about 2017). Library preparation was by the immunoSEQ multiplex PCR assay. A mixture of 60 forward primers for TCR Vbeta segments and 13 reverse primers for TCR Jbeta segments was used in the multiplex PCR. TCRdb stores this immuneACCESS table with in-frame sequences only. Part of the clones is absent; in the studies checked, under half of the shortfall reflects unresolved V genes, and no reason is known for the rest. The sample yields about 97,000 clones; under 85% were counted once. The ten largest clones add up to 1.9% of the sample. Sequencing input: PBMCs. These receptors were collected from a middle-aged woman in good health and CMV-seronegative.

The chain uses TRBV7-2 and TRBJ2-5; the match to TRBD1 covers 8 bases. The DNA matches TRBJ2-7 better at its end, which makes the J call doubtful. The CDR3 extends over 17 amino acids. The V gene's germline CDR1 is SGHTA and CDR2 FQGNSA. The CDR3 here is CASSSGPGQGTLYEQYF. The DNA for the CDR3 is TGTGCCAGCAGTTCCGGCCCCGGACAGGGCACCTTGTACGAGCAGTACTTC.

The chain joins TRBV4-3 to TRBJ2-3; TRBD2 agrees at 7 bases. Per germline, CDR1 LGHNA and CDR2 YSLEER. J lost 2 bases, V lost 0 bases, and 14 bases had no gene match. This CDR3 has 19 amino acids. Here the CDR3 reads CASSQDHSPGGTATDTQYF. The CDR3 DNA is TGCGCCAGCAGCCAAGATCACTCCCCGGGGGGAACCGCCACAGATACGCAGTATTTT.

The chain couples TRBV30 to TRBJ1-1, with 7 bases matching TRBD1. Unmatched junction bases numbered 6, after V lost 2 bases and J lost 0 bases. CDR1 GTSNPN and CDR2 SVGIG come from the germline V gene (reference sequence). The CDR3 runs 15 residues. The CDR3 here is CAWSPSDRLNTEAFF. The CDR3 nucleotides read TGTGCCTGGAGTCCCTCGGACAGGCTGAACACTGAAGCTTTCTTT.

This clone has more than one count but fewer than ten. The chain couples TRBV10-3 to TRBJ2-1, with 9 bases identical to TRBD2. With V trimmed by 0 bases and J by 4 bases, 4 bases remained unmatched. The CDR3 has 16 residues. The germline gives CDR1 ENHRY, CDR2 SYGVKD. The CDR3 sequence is CAISESGGGGYNEQFF. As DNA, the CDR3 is TGTGCCATCAGTGAGTCGGGCGGGGGGGGATACAATGAGCAGTTCTTC.

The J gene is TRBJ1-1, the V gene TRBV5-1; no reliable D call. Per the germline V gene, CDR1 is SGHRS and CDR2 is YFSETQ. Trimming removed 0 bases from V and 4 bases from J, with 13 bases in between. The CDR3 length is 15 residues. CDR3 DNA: TGCGCCAGCAGCTTGGGGCCCTCCGGAGGCACTGAAGCTTTCTTT. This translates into CASSLGPSGGTEAFF. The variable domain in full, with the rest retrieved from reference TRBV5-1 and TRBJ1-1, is KAGVTQTPRYLIKTRGQQVTLSCSPISGHRSVSWYQQTPGQGLQFLFEYFSETQRNKGNFPGRFSGRQFSNSRSEMNVSTLELGDSALYLCASSLGPSGGTEAFFGQGTRLTVV.

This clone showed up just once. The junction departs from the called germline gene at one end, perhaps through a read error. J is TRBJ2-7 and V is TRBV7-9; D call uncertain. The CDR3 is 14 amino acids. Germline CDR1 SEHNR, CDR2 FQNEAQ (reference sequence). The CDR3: CSSSLGYSSYEQYF. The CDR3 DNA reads TGTTCCAGCAGCTTAGGATACAGCTCCTACGAGCAGTACTTC.

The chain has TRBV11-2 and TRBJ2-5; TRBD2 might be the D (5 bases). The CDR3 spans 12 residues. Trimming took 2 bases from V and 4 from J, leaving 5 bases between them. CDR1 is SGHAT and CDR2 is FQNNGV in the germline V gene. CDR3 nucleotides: TGTGCCAGCAGCTTAAGCGGAGAGACCCAGTACTTC. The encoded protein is CASSLSGETQYF.

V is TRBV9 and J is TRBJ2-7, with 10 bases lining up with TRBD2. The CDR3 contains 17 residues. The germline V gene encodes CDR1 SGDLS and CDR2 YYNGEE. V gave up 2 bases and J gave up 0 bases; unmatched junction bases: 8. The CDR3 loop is CASSVGLADDSSYEQYF. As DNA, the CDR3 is TGTGCCAGCAGCGTTGGACTAGCGGATGATAGCTCCTACGAGCAGTACTTC.

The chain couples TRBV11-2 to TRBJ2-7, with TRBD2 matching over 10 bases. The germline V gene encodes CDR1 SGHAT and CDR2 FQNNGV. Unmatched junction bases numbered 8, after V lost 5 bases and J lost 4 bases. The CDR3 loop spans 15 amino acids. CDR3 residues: CASSPPSGSGYEQYF. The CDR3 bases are TGTGCCAGCAGCCCTCCTAGCGGGAGTGGGTACGAGCAGTACTTC.

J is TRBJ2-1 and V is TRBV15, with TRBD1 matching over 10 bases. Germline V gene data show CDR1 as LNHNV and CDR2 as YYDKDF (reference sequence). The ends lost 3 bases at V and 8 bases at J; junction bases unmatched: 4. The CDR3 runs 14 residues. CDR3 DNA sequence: TGTGCCACCAGCAGCAGGGACAGGGGCCATGAGCAGTTCTTC. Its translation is CATSSRDRGHEQFF.

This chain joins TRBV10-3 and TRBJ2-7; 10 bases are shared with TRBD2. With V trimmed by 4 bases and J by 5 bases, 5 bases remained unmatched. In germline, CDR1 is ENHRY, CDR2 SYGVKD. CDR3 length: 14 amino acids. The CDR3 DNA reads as TGTGCCATCAGTGCCGGGACTAGCGTTAACGAGCAGTACTTC. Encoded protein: CAISAGTSVNEQYF.

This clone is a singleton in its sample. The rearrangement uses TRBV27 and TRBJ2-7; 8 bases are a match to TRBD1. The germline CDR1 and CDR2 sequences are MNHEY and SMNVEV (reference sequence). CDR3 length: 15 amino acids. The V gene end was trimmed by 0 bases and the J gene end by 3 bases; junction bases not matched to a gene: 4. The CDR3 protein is CASSLSGTGVYEQYF. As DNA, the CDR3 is TGTGCCAGCAGTTTATCCGGGACAGGCGTCTACGAGCAGTACTTC.

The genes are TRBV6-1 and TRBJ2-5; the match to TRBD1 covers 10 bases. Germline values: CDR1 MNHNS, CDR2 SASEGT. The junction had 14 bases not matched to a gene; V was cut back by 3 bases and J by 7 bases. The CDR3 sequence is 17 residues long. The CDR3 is CASSEGEGQGVYGTQYF. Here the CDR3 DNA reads TGTGCCAGCAGTGAGGGAGAAGGACAGGGGGTTTATGGGACCCAGTACTTC.

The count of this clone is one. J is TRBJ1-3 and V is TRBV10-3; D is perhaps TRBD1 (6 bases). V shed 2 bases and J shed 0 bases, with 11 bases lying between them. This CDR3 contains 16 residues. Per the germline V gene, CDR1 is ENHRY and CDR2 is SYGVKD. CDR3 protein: CAISEGGDLSGNTIYF. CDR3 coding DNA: TGTGCCATCAGTGAGGGGGGCGACCTCTCTGGAAACACCATATATTTT.

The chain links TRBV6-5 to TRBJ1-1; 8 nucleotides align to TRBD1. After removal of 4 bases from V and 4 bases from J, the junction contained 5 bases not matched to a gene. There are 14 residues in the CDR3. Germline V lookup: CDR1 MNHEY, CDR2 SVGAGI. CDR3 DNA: TGTGCCAGCAGTTCAAGACAGGGGTCCACTGAAGCTTTCTTT. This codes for CASSSRQGSTEAFF.

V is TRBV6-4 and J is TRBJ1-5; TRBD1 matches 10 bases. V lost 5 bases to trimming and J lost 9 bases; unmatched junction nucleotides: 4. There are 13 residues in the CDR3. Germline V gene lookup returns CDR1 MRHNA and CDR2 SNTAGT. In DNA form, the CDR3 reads TGTGCCAGCAGTCCGGACAGGGGGATGCCCCAGCATTTT. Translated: CASSPDRGMPQHF.

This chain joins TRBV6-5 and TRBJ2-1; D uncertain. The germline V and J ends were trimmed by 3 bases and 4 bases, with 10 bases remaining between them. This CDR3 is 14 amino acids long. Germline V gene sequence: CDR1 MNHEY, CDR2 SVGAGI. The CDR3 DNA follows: TGTGCCAGCAGTTATAACAGAGTTTACAATGAGCAGTTCTTC. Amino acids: CASSYNRVYNEQFF.

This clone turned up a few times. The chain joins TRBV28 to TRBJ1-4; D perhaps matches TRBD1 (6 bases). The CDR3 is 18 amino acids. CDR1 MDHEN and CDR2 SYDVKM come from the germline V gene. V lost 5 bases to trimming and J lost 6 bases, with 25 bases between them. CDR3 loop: CASSPASIGQPGYEKLFF. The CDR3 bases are TGTGCCAGCAGTCCCGCCTCAATCGGACAGCCAGGGTATGAAAAACTGTTTTTT.

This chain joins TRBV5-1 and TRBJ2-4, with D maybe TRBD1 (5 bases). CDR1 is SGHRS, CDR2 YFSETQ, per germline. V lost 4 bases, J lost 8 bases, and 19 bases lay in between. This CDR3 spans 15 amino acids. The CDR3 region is CASSTDGQGRDIQYF. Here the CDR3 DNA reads TGCGCCAGCAGCACGGACGGCCAAGGCAGGGACATTCAGTACTTC.

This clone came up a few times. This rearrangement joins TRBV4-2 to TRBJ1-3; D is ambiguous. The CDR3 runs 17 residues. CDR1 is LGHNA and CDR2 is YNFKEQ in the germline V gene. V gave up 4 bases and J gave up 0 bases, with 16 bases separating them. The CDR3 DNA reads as TGTGCCAGCAGCCCTGCTCTTACTAGAGCCTCTGGAAACACCATATATTTT. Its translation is CASSPALTRASGNTIYF.

CDR3 nucleotide sequence: TGTGCCAGCAGCTTATTACTAGCGGGGGGGCTCAATGAGCAGTTCTTC. Translated, it gives CASSLLLAGGLNEQFF. The chain joins TRBV7-8 to TRBJ2-1, with TRBD2 identical over 13 bases. The CDR3 is 16 residues long. Germline loops: CDR1 SGHVS, CDR2 FQNEAQ. V was pared by 2 bases and J by 6 bases, with 4 bases of the junction left unmatched.

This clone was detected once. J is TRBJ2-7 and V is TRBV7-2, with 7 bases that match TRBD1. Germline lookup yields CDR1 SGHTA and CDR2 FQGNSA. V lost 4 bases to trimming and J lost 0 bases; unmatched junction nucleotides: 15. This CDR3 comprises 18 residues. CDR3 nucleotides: TGTGCCAGCAGCTCCCTGGGGTCGCGAAGGGGGCCCTCCTACGAGCAGTACTTC. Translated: CASSSLGSRRGPSYEQYF.

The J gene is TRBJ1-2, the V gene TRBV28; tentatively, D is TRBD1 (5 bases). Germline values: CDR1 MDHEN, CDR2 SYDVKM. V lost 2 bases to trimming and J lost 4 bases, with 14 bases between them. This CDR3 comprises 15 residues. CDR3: CASSLHPGDSYGYTF. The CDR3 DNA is TGTGCCAGCAGTTTACATCCCGGGGACTCCTATGGCTACACCTTC.

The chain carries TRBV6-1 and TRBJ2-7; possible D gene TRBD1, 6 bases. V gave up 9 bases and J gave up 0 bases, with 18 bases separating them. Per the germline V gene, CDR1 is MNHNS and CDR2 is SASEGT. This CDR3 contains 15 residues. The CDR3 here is CASSTGSRSSYEQYF. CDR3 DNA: TGTGCCAGTTCTACAGGGAGCAGGAGCTCCTACGAGCAGTACTTC.

The CDR3 protein is CASSFRVGGEKLFF. CDR3 DNA sequence: TGTGCCAGTAGTTTCAGGGTAGGCGGTGAAAAACTGTTTTTT. The rearrangement uses TRBV19 and TRBJ1-4, with a tentative D call TRBD1 (5 bases). Germline CDR1 LNHDA, CDR2 SQIVND (reference sequence). CDR3 length equals 14 residues. V lost 5 bases to trimming and J lost 7 bases, with 14 bases between them.

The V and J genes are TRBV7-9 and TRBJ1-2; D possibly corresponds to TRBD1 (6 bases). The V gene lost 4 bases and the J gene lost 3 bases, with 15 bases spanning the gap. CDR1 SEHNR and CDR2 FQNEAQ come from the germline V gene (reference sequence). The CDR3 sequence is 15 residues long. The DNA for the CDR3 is TGTGCCAGCAGCTACCTGGCAGGGGTTCACTATGGCTACACCTTC. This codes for CASSYLAGVHYGYTF.

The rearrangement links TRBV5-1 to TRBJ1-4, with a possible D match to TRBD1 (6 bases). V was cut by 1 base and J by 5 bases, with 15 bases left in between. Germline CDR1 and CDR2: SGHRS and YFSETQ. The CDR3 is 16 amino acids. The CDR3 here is CASSLFSGQRNEKLFF. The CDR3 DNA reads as TGCGCCAGCAGCTTGTTTTCCGGACAGCGGAATGAAAAACTGTTTTTT.